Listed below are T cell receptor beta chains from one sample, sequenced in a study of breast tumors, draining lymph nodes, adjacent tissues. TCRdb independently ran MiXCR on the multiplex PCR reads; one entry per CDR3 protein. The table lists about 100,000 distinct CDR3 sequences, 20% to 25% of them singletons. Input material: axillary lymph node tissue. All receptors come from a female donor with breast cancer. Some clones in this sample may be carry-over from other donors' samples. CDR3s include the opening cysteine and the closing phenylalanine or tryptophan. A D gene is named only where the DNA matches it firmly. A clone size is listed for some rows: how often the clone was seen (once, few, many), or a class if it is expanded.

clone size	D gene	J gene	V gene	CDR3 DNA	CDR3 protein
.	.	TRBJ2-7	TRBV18	TGTGCCAGCTCACCACCAGGGTGGGCCTACGAGCAGTACTTC	CASSPPGWAYEQYF
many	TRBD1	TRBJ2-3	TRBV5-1	TGCGCCAGCAGGAGACAGGGGCTCATCACAGATACGCAGTATTTT	CASRRQGLITDTQYF
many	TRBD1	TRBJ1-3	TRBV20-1	TGCAGTGCTAGGAAAACAGGGGGCGGCTCTGGAAACACCATATATTTT	CSARKTGGGSGNTIYF
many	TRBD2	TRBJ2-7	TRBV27	TGTGCCAGCATCCACAAGACTAGCGGGAACTACGAGCAGTACTTC	CASIHKTSGNYEQYF
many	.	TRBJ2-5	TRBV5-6	TGTGCCAGCAGCTTGAGTGGACACCGACGTCCTTCCCAAGAGACCCAGTACTTC	CASSLSGHRRPSQETQYF
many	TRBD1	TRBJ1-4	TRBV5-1	TGCGCCAGCAGCTGGGACAGGGCTAATAATGAAAAACTGTTTTTT	CASSWDRANNEKLFF
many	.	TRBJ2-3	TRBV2	TGTGCCAGCAGTGAAAGATTGGGGTTTGGGGATGCAGATACGCAGTATTTT	CASSERLGFGDADTQYF
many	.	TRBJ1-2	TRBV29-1	TGCAGCGTTGAACCCAGGGACGAATCATATGGCTACACCTTC	CSVEPRDESYGYTF
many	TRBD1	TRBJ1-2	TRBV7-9	TGTGCCAGCAGCTTAGACAGGGGGCTATTATATGGCTACACCTTC	CASSLDRGLLYGYTF
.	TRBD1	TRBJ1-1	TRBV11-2	TGTGCCAGCAGCTTTTCCCTCCCAGGGGGTGAAGCTTTCTTT	CASSFSLPGGEAFF
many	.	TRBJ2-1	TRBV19	TGTGCCACCGAGGGTAGCTCCTACAATGAGCAGTTCTTC	CATEGSSYNEQFF
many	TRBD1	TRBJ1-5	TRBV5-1	TGCGCCAGCAGCCCGGGGACAGGATATCAGCCCCAGCATTTT	CASSPGTGYQPQHF
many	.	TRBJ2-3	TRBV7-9	TGTGCCAGCAGCTTAGAGCCAGATACGCAGTATTTT	CASSLEPDTQYF
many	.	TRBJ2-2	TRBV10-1	TGCGCCAGCAGTGAGATGGACACCGGGGAGCTGTTTTTT	CASSEMDTGELFF
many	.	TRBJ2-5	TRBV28	TGTGCCAGCAGGGCCACCGGGGGACGGGAGACCCAGTACTTC	CASRATGGRETQYF
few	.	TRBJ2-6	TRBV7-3	TGTGCCAGCAGAAACCCCGGGACTGGGGCCAACGTCCTGACTTTC	CASRNPGTGANVLTF
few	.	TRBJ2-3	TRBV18	TGTGCCAGCTCGGAGCAGCCGGGGGATACGCAGTATTTT	CASSEQPGDTQYF